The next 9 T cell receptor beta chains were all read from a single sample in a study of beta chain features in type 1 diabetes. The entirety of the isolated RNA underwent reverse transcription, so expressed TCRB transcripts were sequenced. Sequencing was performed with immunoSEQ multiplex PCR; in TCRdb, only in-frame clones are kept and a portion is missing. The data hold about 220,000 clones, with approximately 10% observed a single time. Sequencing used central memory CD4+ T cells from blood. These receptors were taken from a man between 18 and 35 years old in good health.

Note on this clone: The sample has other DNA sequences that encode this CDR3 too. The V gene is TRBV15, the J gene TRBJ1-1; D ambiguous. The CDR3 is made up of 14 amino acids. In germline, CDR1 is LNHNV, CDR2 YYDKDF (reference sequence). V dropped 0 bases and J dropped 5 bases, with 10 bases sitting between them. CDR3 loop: CATSRDPGRTEAFF. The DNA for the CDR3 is TGTGCCACCAGCAGAGATCCCGGGCGTACTGAAGCTTTCTTT.

The CDR3 nucleotides read TGTGCCTCCTTAGTTAGTAGGTCAGATACGCAGTATTTT. This encodes CASLVSRSDTQYF. V and J are TRBV5-6 and TRBJ2-3; D is unclear. The CDR3 length is 13 residues. Germline lookup yields CDR1 SGHDT and CDR2 YYEEEE. V lost 10 bases, J lost 4 bases, and 16 bases lay in between.

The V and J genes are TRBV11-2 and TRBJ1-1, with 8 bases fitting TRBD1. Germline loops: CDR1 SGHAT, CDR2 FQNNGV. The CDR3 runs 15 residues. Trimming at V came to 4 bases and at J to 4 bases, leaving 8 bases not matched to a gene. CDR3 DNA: TGTGCCAGCAGCTGGGGGCAGGGGGCTATCACTGAAGCTTTCTTT. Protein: CASSWGQGAITEAFF.

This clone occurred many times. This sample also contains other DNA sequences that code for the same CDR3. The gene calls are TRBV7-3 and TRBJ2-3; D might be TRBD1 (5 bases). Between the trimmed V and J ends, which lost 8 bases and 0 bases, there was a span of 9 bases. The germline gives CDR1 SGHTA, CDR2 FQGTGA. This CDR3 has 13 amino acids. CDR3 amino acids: CASSSGSTDTQYF. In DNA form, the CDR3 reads TGTGCCAGCTCTTCAGGGAGCACAGATACGCAGTATTTT.

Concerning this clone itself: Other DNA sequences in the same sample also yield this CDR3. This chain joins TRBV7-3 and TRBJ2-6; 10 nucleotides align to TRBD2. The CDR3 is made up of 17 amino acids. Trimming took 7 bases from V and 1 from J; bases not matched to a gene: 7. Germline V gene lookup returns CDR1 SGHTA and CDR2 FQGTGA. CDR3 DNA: TGTGCCAGCAAAAGAGCGGGAGGGGTGTCTGGGGCCAACGTCCTGACTTTC. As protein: CASKRAGGVSGANVLTF.

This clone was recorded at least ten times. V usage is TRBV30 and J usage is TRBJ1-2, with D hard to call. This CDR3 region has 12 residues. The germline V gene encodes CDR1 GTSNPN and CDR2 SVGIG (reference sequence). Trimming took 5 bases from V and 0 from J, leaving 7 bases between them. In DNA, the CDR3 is TGTGCCTGGGCTAAGGCTAACTATGGCTACACCTTC. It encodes CAWAKANYGYTF.

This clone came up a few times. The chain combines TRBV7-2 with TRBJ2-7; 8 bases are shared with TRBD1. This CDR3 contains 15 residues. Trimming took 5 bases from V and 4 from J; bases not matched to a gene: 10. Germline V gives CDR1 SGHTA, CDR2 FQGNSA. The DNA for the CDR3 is TGTGCCAGCAGCGATACTACAGGGGGAGTATACGAGCAGTACTTC. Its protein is CASSDTTGGVYEQYF. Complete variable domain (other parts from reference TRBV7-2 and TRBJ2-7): GAGVSQSPSNKVTEKGKDVELRCDPISGHTALYWYRQSLGQGLEFLIYFQGNSAPDKSGLPSDRFSAERTGGSVSTLTIQRTQQEDSAVYLCASSDTTGGVYEQYFGPGTRLTVT.

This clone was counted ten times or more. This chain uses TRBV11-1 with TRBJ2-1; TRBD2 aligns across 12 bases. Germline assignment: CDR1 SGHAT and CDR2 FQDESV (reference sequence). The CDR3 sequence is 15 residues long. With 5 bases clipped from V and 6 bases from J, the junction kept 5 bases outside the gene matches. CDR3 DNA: TGTGCCAGCAGCCCCTCGACTAGCGGGAGCAATGAGCAGTTCTTC. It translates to CASSPSTSGSNEQFF.

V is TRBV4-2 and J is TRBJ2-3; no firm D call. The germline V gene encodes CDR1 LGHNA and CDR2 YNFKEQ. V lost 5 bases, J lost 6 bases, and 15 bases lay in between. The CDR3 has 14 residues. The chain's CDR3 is CASSSLGSLDTQYF. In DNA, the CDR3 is TGTGCCAGCAGCTCCCTAGGGTCATTGGATACGCAGTATTTT.